This is a list of T cell receptor beta chains from one sample in a study of blood T cell repertoires in COVID-19. Data came from immunoSEQ multiplex PCR; TCRdb stores just in-frame clones and leaves some out. The table records fewer than 350,000 clones, 70% to 90% of them present only once. The sample comprised peripheral blood. The source is a human donor in a cohort sampled during active COVID-19. Both conserved end residues are part of each CDR3. The D gene is left open where the match is weak. A row's size may be missing; if present it is once, few, many or a size class.

J gene	V gene	D gene	clone size	CDR3 protein	CDR3 DNA
TRBJ1-5	TRBV5-5	.	.	CASSLGSGLNQPQHF	TGTGCCAGCAGCTTGGGGTCAGGACTCAATCAGCCCCAGCATTTT
TRBJ1-1	TRBV2	.	.	CASRVTTGNTEAFF	TGTGCCAGCAGGGTCACTACAGGGAACACTGAAGCTTTCTTT
TRBJ2-3	TRBV5-1	TRBD2	.	CASSLVAGGTDTQYF	TGCGCCAGCAGCTTGGTAGCGGGGGGGACAGATACGCAGTATTTT
TRBJ2-2	TRBV4-1	TRBD1	.	CASSRGTVISNTGELFF	TGCGCCAGCAGCCGTGGGACAGTGATATCGAACACCGGGGAGCTGTTTTTT
TRBJ2-2	TRBV6-6	TRBD1	.	CASSRTGTNTGELFF	TGTGCCAGCAGTCGGACAGGGACTAACACCGGGGAGCTGTTTTTT
TRBJ2-5	TRBV15	.	.	CATSRDGSDQETQYF	TGTGCCACCAGCAGAGACGGGTCTGACCAAGAGACCCAGTACTTC
TRBJ1-1	TRBV6-5	.	.	CASAGGNTEAFF	TGTGCCAGCGCGGGGGGGAACACTGAAGCTTTCTTT
TRBJ1-5	TRBV30	.	.	CAWSTRNQPQHF	TGTGCCTGGAGTACCCGGAATCAGCCCCAGCATTTT
TRBJ2-2	TRBV7-3	TRBD1	.	CASSGGGQDGELFF	TGTGCCAGCAGCGGAGGAGGACAGGACGGGGAGCTGTTTTTT
TRBJ1-1	TRBV6-5	.	.	CASKITGFGTEAFF	TGTGCCAGCAAGATTACAGGGTTTGGGACTGAAGCTTTCTTT
TRBJ2-7	TRBV7-9	.	.	CASSFLWESYEQYF	TGTGCCAGCAGCTTCCTATGGGAGTCCTACGAGCAGTACTTC
TRBJ2-1	TRBV9	.	.	CASSVKRDTFYLPSVYNEQFF	TGTGCCAGCAGCGTAAAAAGGGACACCTTTTATTTGCCGTCCGTATACAATGAGCAGTTCTTC
TRBJ2-7	TRBV29-1	.	.	CSVEGKAGADWGYEQYF	TGCAGCGTTGAAGGAAAGGCAGGGGCCGATTGGGGCTACGAGCAGTACTTC
TRBJ2-7	TRBV10-1	TRBD2	.	CASRSTTSGLYF	TGCGCCAGCCGATCCACTACTAGCGGTCTGTACTTC
TRBJ2-1	TRBV29-1	TRBD2	.	CSVSLAGGLEFF	TGCAGCGTATCTCTAGCGGGGGGTTTAGAGTTCTTC
TRBJ1-1	TRBV24-1	.	once	CATSDTRKGLGAFF	TGTGCCACCAGTGATACTCGTAAGGGACTCGGAGCTTTCTTT